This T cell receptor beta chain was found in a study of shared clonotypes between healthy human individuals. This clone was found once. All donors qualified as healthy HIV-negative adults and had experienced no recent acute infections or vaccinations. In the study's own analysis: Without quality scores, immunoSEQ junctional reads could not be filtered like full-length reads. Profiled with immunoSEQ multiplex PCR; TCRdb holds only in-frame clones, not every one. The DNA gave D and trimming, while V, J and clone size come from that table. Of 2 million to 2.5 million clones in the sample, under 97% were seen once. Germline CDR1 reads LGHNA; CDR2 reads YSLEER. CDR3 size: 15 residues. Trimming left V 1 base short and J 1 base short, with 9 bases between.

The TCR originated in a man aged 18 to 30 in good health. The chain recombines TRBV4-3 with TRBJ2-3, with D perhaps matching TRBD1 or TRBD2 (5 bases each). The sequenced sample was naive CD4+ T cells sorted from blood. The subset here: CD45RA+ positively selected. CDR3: CASSQVLGGTDTQYF. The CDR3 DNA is TGCGCCAGCAGCCAAGTATTGGGGGGCACAGATACGCAGTATTTT.